This paragraph covers one TCR beta chain sequence. Living in about two dozen US areas, the participants were between roughly 18 and 90 years of age. In Cohort 3, a recovered donor had either two negative PCRs, clearance, or symptom resolution. This sample stems from a study of blood T cell repertoires in COVID-19. Across the study: In each case, the material was cDNA or gDNA derived from T cells, B-cell-depleted T cells, or PBMCs.

Per the original methods: Estimated nucleated cell counts came from reference gene primer amplification. The table came from immunoSEQ multiplex PCR; TCRdb's copy has only in-frame clones and leaves some out. That table supplies the V and J calls and clone size; D and trimming were determined from the DNA. The sample has around 290,000 clones; about 89% are singletons. Germline-derived CDR1 and CDR2 are MGHDK and SYGVNS. The CDR3 runs 14 residues. V was clipped by 4 bases and J by 5 bases, with 11 bases between them. The sequencing sample was made of PBMCs or T cells enriched from blood (not recorded which). This receptor was obtained from a woman aged 40 to 49 who had recovered from COVID-19. The chain joins TRBV25-1 to TRBJ1-4; perhaps TRBD1 as D (5 bases). The CDR3 DNA reads as TGTGCCAGCAGTGCGACAGCTACAAATGAAAAACTGTTTTTT. Translating gives CASSATATNEKLFF.